The clone carrying this TCR beta chain was seen just once. V lost 6 bases and J lost 2; bases outside the gene matches: 7. The CDR3 spans 15 residues. Germline-derived CDR1 and CDR2 are MNHEY and SVGAGI. These data belong to a study of blood T cell repertoires in COVID-19. The authors' processing: Reference gene primer amplification gave nucleated cell count estimates. Sequencing used immunoSEQ multiplex PCR; TCRdb keeps in-frame clones, though not all of them. V and J calls and clone size come straight from that table; D and trimming were deduced from the DNA. The repertoire includes hundreds of thousands of clones, about nine tenths of them detected once, and approximately 1.5% sits in the top ten.

V gene TRBV6-5 combines with J gene TRBJ2-3, with 8 bases fitting TRBD2. The sample was peripheral blood. The receptor's source is a middle-aged woman who had recovered from COVID-19. The CDR3 DNA reads as TGTGCCAGCAGGAAAACTAGCGGACCCACAGATACGCAGTATTTT. Translating gives CASRKTSGPTDTQYF.